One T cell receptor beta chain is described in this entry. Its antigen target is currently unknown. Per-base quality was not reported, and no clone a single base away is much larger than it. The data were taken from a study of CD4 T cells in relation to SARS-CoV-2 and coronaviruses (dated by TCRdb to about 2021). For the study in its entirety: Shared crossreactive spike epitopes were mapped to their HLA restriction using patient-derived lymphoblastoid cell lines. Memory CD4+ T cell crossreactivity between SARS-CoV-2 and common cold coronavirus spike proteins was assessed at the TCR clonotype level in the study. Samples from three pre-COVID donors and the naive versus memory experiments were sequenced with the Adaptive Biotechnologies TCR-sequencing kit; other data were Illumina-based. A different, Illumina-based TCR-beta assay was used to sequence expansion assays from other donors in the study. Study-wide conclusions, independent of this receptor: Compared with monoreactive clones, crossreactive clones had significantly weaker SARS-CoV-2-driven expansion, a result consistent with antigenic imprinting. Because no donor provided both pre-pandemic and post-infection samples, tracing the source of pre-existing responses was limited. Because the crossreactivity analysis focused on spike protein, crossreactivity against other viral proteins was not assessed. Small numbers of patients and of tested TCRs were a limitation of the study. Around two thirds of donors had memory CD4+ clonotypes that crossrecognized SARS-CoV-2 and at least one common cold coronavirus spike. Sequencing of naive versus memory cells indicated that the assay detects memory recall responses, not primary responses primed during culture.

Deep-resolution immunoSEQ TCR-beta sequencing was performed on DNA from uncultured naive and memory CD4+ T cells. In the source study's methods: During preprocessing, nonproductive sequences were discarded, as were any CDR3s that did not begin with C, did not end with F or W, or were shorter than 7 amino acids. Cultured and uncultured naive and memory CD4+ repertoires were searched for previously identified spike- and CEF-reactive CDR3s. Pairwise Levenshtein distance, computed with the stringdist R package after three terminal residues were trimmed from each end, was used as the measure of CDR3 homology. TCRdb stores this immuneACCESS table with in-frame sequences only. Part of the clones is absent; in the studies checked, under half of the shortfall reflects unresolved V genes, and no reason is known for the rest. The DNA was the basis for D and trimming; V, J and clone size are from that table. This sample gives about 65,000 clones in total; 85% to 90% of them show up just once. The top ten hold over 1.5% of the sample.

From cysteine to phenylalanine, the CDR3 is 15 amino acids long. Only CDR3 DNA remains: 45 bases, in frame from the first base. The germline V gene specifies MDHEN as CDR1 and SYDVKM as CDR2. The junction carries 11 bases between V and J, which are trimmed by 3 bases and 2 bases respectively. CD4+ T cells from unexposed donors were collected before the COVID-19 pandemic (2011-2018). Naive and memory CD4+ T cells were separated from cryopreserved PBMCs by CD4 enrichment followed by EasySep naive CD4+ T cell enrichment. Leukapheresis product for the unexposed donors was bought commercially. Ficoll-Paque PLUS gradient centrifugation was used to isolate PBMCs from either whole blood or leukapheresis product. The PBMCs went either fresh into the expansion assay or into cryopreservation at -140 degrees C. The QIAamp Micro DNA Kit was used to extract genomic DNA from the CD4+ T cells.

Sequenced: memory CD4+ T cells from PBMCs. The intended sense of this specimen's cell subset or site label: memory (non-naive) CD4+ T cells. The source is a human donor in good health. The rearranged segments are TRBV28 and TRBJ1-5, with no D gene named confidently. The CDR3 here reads CASSFSGYGNQPQHF. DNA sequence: TGTGCCAGCAGTTTTTCGGGGTATGGCAATCAGCCCCAGCATTTT.